The 22 T cell receptor beta chains reported below all come from one sample, sequenced in a study of human T cells and chemical hapten exposure. As for time point: patch test 3, about 24 weeks after DPC sensitization. Noted treatment: therapeutic diphenylcyclopropenone sensitization with weekly scalp DPC. In TCRdb, the RACE reads were re-called with MiXCR into one record per CDR3 protein. This table holds more than 95,000 distinct CDR3 sequences, less than 35% found once. Sequenced here: whole blood, sampled in connection with sensitization to the hapten diphenylcyclopropenone (DPC). These receptors all come from a man aged 40-55 years with alopecia areata. Some clones in this sample may be carry-over from other donors' samples.

This clonotype occurred a few times. V and J are TRBV6-5 and TRBJ2-4; the D gene is possibly TRBD1 (5 bases). The germline gives CDR1 MNHEY, CDR2 SVGAGI. V lost 2 bases to trimming and J lost 2 bases, with 10 bases between them. The CDR3 is 15 residues long. The CDR3 sequence is CASSYVRGTKNIQYF. As DNA, the CDR3 is TGTGCCAGCAGTTACGTAAGGGGTACCAAAAACATTCAGTACTTC.

This clonotype was seen ten or more times. The V and J genes are TRBV27 and TRBJ2-2, with TRBD2 matching 10 bases. The germline V gene has CDR1 MNHEY and CDR2 SMNVEV (reference sequence). With V trimmed by 5 bases and J by 5 bases, 8 bases remained unmatched. The CDR3 length is 16 residues. For the CDR3, the DNA is TGTGCCAGCAGTCTCCTAGCGGGAGCGGGGACCGGGGAGCTGTTTTTT. This translates into CASSLLAGAGTGELFF.

The chain links TRBV9 to TRBJ2-3; tentative D call: TRBD2 (6 bases). The length of the CDR3 is 16 residues. The germline V gene encodes CDR1 SGDLS and CDR2 YYNGEE. With 0 bases removed from V and 0 bases from J, the gap between germline ends came to 11 bases. Here the CDR3 reads CASSVGGSGSTDTQYF. Written as DNA, the CDR3 is TGTGCCAGCAGCGTAGGCGGTAGCGGTAGCACAGATACGCAGTATTTT.

The V call is TRBV7-9, the J call TRBJ1-1, with D possibly TRBD1 on 6 matching bases. This CDR3 spans 15 amino acids. Trimming removed 4 bases from V and 3 bases from J, with 15 bases in between. Germline CDR1 is SEHNR and CDR2 is FQNEAQ (reference sequence). The CDR3 sequence is CASSYKSTGDTEAFF. The CDR3 DNA reads TGTGCCAGCAGCTATAAATCGACAGGTGACACTGAAGCTTTCTTT.

This chain uses TRBV10-3 with TRBJ2-5, with a weak D call TRBD1 (6 bases). CDR1 and CDR2 from the germline V gene are ENHRY and SYGVKD. With 10 bases removed from V and 4 bases from J, the gap between germline ends came to 19 bases. The CDR3 extends over 14 amino acids. The CDR3 reads CATAPGTPTETQYF. CDR3 sequence (DNA): TGTGCCACGGCCCCCGGGACACCCACAGAGACCCAGTACTTC.

This clonotype was seen a handful of times. V usage is TRBV20-1 and J usage is TRBJ2-3; perhaps D is TRBD1 or TRBD2 (6 bases each). The germline CDR1 and CDR2 sequences are DFQATT and SNEGSKA (reference sequence). V was trimmed by 2 bases and J by 5 bases, leaving 17 bases between them. This CDR3 is 15 amino acids long. This chain's CDR3 is CSARIRGRSVDTQYF. CDR3 DNA: TGCAGTGCTAGAATTCGGGGGCGTTCGGTAGATACGCAGTATTTT.

Only a few counts were recorded for this clonotype. The CDR3, as DNA: TGTGCCAGCAGGCCGGGACTAGCGGGAGAGGACGACGAGCAGTACTTC. It yields the protein CASRPGLAGEDDEQYF. The chain employs TRBV12-3 or TRBV12-4 and TRBJ2-7, with TRBD2 matching over 14 bases. The CDR3 contains 16 residues. The ends lost 6 bases at V and 5 bases at J; junction bases unmatched: 9.

J is TRBJ2-7 and V is TRBV11-2; D gene uncertain. The germline gives CDR1 SGHAT, CDR2 FQNNGV. The CDR3 is 15 amino acids. Trimming took off 1 base at V and 4 bases at J, with 14 bases between the two ends. Here the CDR3 DNA reads TGTGCCAGCAGCTTAGTTCCGGACCCCACGTACGAGCAGTACTTC. Translating it yields CASSLVPDPTYEQYF.

This chain joins TRBV20-1 and TRBJ1-1; D is possibly TRBD1 (5 bases). This CDR3 region has 12 residues. Per the germline V gene, CDR1 is DFQATT and CDR2 is SNEGSKA (reference sequence). V was clipped by 3 bases and J by 11 bases, with 16 bases between them. Here the CDR3 reads CSASQGPLWAFF. CDR3 bases: TGCAGTGCTAGTCAGGGTCCGTTGTGGGCTTTCTTT.

The chain employs TRBV6-2 or TRBV6-3 and TRBJ2-3; TRBD1 or TRBD2 may be the D gene (5 bases each). The germline CDR1 and CDR2 sequences are MNHEY and SVGEGT. The CDR3 has 15 residues. V was pared by 6 bases and J by 4 bases, with 17 bases between. The CDR3, as DNA: TGTGCCAGCAGGAACCGGGACCGGATCGCAGATACGCAGTATTTT. It codes for CASRNRDRIADTQYF.

V is TRBV6-5 and J is TRBJ2-4; 11 bases are shared with TRBD2. The germline CDR1 and CDR2 sequences are MNHEY and SVGAGI. CDR3 size: 15 residues. The V segment lost 4 bases and the J segment 8 bases; nucleotides outside the gene matches: 7. CDR3 DNA sequence: TGTGCCAGCAGTTCCGATAGCGGGAGGGGGGACATTCAGTACTTC. It codes for CASSSDSGRGDIQYF.

The chain is built from TRBV20-1 and TRBJ2-5; D perhaps matches TRBD1 (5 bases). V lost 4 bases and J 2 bases, leaving 8 bases between the germline ends. Germline values: CDR1 DFQATT, CDR2 SNEGSKA (reference sequence). CDR3 length: 12 residues. The DNA for the CDR3 is TGCAGTGCTATGGCAGGGCAAGAGACCCAGTACTTC. This sequence encodes CSAMAGQETQYF.

The gene calls are TRBV15 and TRBJ2-5; D possibly corresponds to TRBD2 (6 bases). Germline V gives CDR1 LNHNV, CDR2 YYDKDF (reference sequence). The CDR3 sequence is 12 residues long. Trimming removed 6 bases from V and 5 bases from J, with 10 bases in between. This chain's CDR3 is CATRLAGETQYF. For the CDR3, the DNA is TGTGCCACCAGACTAGCCGGGGAGACCCAGTACTTC.

This clonotype was seen a few times. The chain is built from TRBV3-1 and TRBJ2-1, with D perhaps TRBD1 (5 bases). The CDR3 has 13 residues. V was pared by 3 bases and J by 6 bases, with 9 bases between. Germline V lookup: CDR1 LGHDT, CDR2 YNNKEL (reference sequence). The CDR3 loop reads CASSHRQSNEQFF. In DNA, the CDR3 is TGTGCCAGCAGCCACCGACAGTCCAATGAGCAGTTCTTC.

CDR3 region: CASSFEHPPSTDTQYF. In DNA form, the CDR3 reads TGTGCCAGCAGTTTTGAGCACCCCCCGAGCACAGATACGCAGTATTTT. The chain joins TRBV28 to TRBJ2-3; D not certain. Trimming removed 3 bases from V and 0 bases from J, with 13 bases in between. Germline loops: CDR1 MDHEN, CDR2 SYDVKM. The CDR3 is 16 residues long.

In its sample, this clonotype was seen many times. The chain has TRBV10-3 and TRBJ2-7; D is unresolved. Trimming stripped 0 bases from V and 7 bases from J, with 4 bases between. Germline V gene sequence: CDR1 ENHRY, CDR2 SYGVKD. The CDR3 spans 11 residues. CDR3 in amino acids: CAISESTEQYF. The CDR3 bases are TGTGCCATCAGTGAGTCGACTGAGCAGTACTTC.

This clonotype has a handful of counts. Here the CDR3 reads CASSPGTSGSYEQYF. CDR3 DNA: TGTGCCAGCAGCCCCGGGACTAGCGGGTCCTACGAGCAGTACTTC. The chain employs TRBV28 and TRBJ2-7, with TRBD2 matching 12 bases. Germline assignment: CDR1 MDHEN and CDR2 SYDVKM. With V trimmed by 6 bases and J by 1 base, 4 bases remained unmatched. This CDR3 has 15 residues.

This clonotype appeared a few times. The chain carries TRBV7-9 and TRBJ1-6, with 8 bases that match TRBD1. The trim removed 4 bases at V and 6 bases at J, leaving 11 bases unmatched. This CDR3 contains 17 residues. CDR1 and CDR2 from the germline V gene are SEHNR and FQNEAQ (reference sequence). CDR3 residues: CASSSYSGTGLNSPLHF. The CDR3 region has the DNA TGTGCCAGCAGCTCGTACAGCGGGACAGGCCTTAATTCACCCCTCCACTTT.

This chain uses TRBV9 with TRBJ2-1; no definite D call. In germline, CDR1 is SGDLS, CDR2 YYNGEE. Trimming left V 4 bases short and J 0 bases short, with 11 bases between. The CDR3 is made up of 15 amino acids. The CDR3 loop reads CASSPTPGSYNEQFF. The CDR3 nucleotides are TGTGCCAGCAGCCCAACCCCGGGCTCCTACAATGAGCAGTTCTTC.

V gene TRBV27 combines with J gene TRBJ2-7; the match to TRBD1 covers 8 bases. The CDR3 is 14 residues long. Germline-derived CDR1 and CDR2 are MNHEY and SMNVEV (reference sequence). The V and J ends lost 6 bases and 4 bases, in that order; junction bases with no gene match: 8. CDR3 nucleotides: TGTGCCAGCAGAAGGGCAGGGGGCGAATACGAGCAGTACTTC. It yields the protein CASRRAGGEYEQYF.

The V gene is TRBV28, the J gene TRBJ2-1, with 10 bases lining up with TRBD2. This CDR3 is built from 22 residues. Looked up from germline, CDR1 is MDHEN and CDR2 is SYDVKM. V lost 3 bases, J lost 3 bases, and 23 bases stayed unmatched. CDR3 in DNA: TGTGCCAGCAGTTTCCCTAAAACTAGAACATGGACTAGCGGAGAACTCTACAATGAGCAGTTCTTC. It encodes CASSFPKTRTWTSGELYNEQFF.

This chain links TRBV12-3 or TRBV12-4 with TRBJ2-5; the match to TRBD1 covers 9 bases. V lost 8 bases and J lost 3; bases outside the gene matches: 4. This CDR3 is 13 amino acids long. CDR3 nucleotides: TGTGCCAGCCGGCGGACAGGGGAAGAGACCCAGTACTTC. It encodes CASRRTGEETQYF.